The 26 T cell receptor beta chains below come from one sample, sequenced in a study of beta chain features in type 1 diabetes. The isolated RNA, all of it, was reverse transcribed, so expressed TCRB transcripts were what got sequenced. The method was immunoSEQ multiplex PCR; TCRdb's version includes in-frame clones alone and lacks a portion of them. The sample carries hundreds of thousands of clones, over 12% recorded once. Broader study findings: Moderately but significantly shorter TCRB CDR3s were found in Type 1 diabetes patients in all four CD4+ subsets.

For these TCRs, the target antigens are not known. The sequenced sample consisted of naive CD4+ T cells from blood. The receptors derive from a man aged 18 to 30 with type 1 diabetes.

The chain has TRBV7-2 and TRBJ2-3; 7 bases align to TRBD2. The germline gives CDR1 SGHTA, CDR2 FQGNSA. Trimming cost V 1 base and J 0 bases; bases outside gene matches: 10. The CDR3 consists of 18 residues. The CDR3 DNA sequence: TGTGCCAGCAGCTTAGTAGCCGGGCTAGCGGTTAGCACAGATACGCAGTATTTT. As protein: CASSLVAGLAVSTDTQYF.

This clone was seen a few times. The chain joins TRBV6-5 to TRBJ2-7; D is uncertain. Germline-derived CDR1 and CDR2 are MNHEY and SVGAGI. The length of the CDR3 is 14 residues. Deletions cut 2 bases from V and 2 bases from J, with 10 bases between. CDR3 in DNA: TGTGCCAGCAGTTACCTTCGTGGGACCTACGAGCAGTACTTC. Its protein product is CASSYLRGTYEQYF.

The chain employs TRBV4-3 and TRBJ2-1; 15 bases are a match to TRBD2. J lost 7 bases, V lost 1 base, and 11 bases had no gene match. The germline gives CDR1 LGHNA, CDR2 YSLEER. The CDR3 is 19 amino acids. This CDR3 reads CASSQVLGTSGRRTNEQFF. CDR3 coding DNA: TGCGCCAGCAGCCAAGTATTAGGGACTAGCGGGAGGAGAACGAATGAGCAGTTCTTC.

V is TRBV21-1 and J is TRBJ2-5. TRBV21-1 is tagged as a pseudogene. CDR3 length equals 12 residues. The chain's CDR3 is CASSKRRETQYF. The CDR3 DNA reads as TGTGCCAGCAGCAAGAGACGAGAGACCCAGTACTTC.

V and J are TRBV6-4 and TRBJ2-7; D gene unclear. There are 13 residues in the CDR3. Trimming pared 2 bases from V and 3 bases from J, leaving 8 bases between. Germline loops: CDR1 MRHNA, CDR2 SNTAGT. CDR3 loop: CASSDPDIYEQYF. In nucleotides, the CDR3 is TGTGCCAGCAGTGACCCAGACATCTACGAGCAGTACTTC.

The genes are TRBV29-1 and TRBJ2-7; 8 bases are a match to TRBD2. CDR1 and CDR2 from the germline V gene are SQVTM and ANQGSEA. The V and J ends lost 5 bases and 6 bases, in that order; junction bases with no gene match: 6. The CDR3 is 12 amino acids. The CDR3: CSVNSGVREQYF. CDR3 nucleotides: TGCAGCGTTAATAGCGGGGTTCGCGAGCAGTACTTC.

This chain's CDR3 is CASSGEFQETQYF. As DNA, the CDR3 is TGTGCCAGCAGCGGGGAATTCCAAGAGACCCAGTACTTC. V is TRBV9 and J is TRBJ2-5, with D hard to call. Germline V gives CDR1 SGDLS, CDR2 YYNGEE. The CDR3 is 13 residues long. The V and J ends lost 3 bases and 1 base respectively, with 7 bases between them. Drawing the rest from reference TRBV9 and TRBJ2-5, the complete variable domain is DSGVTQTPKHLITATGQRVTLRCSPRSGDLSVYWYQQSLDQGLQFLIQYYNGEERAKGNILERFSAQQFPDLHSELNLSSLELGDSALYFCASSGEFQETQYFGPGTRLLVL.

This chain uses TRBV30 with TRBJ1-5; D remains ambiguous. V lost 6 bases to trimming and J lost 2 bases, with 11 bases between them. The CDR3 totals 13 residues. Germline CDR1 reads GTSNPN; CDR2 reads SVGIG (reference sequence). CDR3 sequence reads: CACHGGGNQPQHF. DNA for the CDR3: TGTGCCTGTCACGGAGGTGGCAATCAGCCCCAGCATTTT.

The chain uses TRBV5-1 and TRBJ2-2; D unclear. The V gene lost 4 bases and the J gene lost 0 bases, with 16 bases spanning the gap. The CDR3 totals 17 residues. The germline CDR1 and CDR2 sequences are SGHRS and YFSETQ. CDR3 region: CASSLSTRPANTGELFF. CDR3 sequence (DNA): TGCGCCAGCAGCCTTTCCACGCGACCCGCGAACACCGGGGAGCTGTTTTTT. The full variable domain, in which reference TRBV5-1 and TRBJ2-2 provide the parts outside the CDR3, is KAGVTQTPRYLIKTRGQQVTLSCSPISGHRSVSWYQQTPGQGLQFLFEYFSETQRNKGNFPGRFSGRQFSNSRSEMNVSTLELGDSALYLCASSLSTRPANTGELFFGEGSRLTVL.

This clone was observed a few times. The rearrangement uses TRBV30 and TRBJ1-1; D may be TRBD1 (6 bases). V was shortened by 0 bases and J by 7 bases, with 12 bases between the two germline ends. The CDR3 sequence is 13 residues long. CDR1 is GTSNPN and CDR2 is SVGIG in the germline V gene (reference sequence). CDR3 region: CAWSVEAGDEAFF. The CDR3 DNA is TGTGCCTGGAGTGTAGAGGCAGGGGATGAAGCTTTCTTT.

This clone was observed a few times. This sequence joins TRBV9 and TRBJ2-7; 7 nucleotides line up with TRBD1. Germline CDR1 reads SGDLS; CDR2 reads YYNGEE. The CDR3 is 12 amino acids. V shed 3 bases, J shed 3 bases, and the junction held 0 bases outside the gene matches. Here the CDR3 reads CASSDRGYEQYF. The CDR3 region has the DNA TGTGCCAGCAGCGACAGGGGCTACGAGCAGTACTTC.

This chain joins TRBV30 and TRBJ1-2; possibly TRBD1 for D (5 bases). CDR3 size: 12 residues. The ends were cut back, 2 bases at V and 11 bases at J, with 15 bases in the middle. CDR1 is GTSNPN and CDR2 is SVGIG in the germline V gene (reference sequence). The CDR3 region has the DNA TGTGCCTGGAGTAATGTGTCAGGGACTTACACCTTC. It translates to CAWSNVSGTYTF.

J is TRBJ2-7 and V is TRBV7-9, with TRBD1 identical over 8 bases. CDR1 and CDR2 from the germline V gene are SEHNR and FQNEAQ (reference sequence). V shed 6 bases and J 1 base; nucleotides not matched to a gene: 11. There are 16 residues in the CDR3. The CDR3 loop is CASSMGRDRSSYEQYF. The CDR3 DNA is TGTGCCAGCAGTATGGGCCGGGACAGGTCATCCTACGAGCAGTACTTC.

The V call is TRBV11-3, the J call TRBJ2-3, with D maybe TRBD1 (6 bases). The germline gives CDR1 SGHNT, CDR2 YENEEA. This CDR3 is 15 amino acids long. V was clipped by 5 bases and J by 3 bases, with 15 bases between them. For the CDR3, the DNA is TGTGCCAGCAGCCCACGTGGGGGCCGTACAGATACGCAGTATTTT. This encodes CASSPRGGRTDTQYF.

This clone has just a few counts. As DNA, the CDR3 is TGTGCCAGCAGTCGACAAGGGTTGGGACTCTACGAGCAGTACTTC. It codes for CASSRQGLGLYEQYF. V gene TRBV6-5 combines with J gene TRBJ2-7; tentatively, D is TRBD2 (6 bases). Trimming pared 5 bases from V and 3 bases from J, leaving 17 bases between. This CDR3 region has 15 residues. Germline V gene lookup returns CDR1 MNHEY and CDR2 SVGAGI.

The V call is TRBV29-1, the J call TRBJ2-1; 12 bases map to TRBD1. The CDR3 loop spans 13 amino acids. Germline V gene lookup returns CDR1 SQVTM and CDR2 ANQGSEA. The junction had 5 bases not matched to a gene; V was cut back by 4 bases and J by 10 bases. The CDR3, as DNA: TGCAGCGTTGTGGGACAGGGGGCAGACGAGCAGTTCTTC. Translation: CSVVGQGADEQFF.

As DNA, the CDR3 is TGTGCCAGCAAACAGCGGGAGGACAATGAGCAGTTCTTC. Translated: CASKQREDNEQFF. The chain joins TRBV6-6 to TRBJ2-1; 9 bases line up with TRBD2. Germline V gene lookup returns CDR1 MNHNY and CDR2 SVGAGI (reference sequence). CDR3 length: 13 amino acids. The trim removed 7 bases at V and 5 bases at J, leaving 3 bases unmatched.

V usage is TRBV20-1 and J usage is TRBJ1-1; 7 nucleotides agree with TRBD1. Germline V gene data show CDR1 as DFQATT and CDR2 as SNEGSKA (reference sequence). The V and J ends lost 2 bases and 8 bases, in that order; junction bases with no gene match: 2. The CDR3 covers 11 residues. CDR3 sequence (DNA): TGCAGTGCTAGACCGGACAGGGAAGCTTTCTTT. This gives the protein CSARPDREAFF.

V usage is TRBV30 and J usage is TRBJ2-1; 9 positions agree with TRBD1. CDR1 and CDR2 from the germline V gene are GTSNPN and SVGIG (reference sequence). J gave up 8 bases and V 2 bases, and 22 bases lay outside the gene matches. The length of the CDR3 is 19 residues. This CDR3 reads CAWSPLRGTGNSRRHEQFF. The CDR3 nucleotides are TGTGCCTGGAGTCCGCTGCGAGGGACAGGGAATAGTAGGAGACATGAGCAGTTCTTC.

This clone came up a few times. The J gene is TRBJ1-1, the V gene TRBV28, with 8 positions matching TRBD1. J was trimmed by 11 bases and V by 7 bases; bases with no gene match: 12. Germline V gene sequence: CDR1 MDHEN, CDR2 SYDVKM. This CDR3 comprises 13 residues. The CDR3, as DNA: TGTGCCAGCATTACCCCGGACAGGGTACGTGCTTTCTTT. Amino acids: CASITPDRVRAFF.

The CDR3 region has the DNA TGCGCCAGCAGCCAAGTTGGCAGGGTGAACACTGAAGCTTTCTTT. It is translated as CASSQVGRVNTEAFF. The chain has TRBV4-1 and TRBJ1-1; D is perhaps TRBD1 (5 bases). The CDR3 loop spans 15 amino acids. The germline V gene encodes CDR1 MGHRA and CDR2 YSYEKL. V was cut by 1 base and J by 0 bases, with 9 bases left in between.

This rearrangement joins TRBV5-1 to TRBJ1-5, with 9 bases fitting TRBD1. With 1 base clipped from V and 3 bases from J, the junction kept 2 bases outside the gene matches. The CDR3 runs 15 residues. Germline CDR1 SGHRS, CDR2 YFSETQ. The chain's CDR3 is CASSLTGGPNQPQHF. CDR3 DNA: TGCGCCAGCAGCTTGACAGGGGGCCCCAATCAGCCCCAGCATTTT.

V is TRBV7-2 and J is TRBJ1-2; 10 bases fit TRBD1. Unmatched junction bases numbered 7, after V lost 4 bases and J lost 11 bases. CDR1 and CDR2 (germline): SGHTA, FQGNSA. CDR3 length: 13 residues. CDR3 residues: CASSSGDRGLYTF. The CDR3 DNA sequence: TGTGCCAGCAGCTCCGGGGACAGGGGCCTTTACACCTTC.

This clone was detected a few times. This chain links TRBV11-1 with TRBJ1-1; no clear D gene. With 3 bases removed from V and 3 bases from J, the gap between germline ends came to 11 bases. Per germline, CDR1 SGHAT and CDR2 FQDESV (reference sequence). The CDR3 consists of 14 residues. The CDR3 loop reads CASSFYRSDTEAFF. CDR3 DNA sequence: TGTGCCAGCAGCTTTTATCGGTCGGACACTGAAGCTTTCTTT.

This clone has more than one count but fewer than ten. The CDR3 protein is CAWIVDIIHTEAFF. The CDR3 bases are TGTGCCTGGATTGTGGACATCATCCACACTGAAGCTTTCTTT. V is TRBV30 and J is TRBJ1-1; D is perhaps TRBD1 (5 bases). V was pared by 4 bases and J by 3 bases, with 15 bases between. Germline CDR1 and CDR2: GTSNPN and SVGIG (reference sequence). This CDR3 contains 14 residues.

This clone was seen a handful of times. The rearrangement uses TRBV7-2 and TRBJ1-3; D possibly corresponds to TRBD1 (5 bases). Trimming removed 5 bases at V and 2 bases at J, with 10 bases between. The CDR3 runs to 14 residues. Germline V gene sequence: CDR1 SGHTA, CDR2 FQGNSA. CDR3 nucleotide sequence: TGTGCCAGCAGCCTCCCAGGGACTGGAAACACCATATATTTT. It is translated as CASSLPGTGNTIYF.